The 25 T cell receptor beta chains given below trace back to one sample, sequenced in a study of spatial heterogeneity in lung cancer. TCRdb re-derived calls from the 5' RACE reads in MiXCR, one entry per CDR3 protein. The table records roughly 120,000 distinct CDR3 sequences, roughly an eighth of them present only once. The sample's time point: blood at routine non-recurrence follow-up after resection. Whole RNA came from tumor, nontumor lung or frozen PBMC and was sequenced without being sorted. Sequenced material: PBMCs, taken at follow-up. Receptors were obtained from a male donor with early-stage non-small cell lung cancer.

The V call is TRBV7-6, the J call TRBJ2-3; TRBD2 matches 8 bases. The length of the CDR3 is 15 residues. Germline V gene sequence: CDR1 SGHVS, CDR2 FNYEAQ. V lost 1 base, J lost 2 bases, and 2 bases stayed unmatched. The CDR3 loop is CASSLGRGDTDTQYF. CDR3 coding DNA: TGTGCCAGCAGCTTAGGGCGGGGGGACACAGATACGCAGTATTTT. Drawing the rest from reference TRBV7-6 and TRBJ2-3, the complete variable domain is GAGVSQSPRYKVTKRGQDVALRCDPISGHVSLYWYRQALGQGPEFLTYFNYEAQQDKSGLPNDRFSAERPEGSISTLTIQRTEQRDSAMYRCASSLGRGDTDTQYFGPGTRLTVL.

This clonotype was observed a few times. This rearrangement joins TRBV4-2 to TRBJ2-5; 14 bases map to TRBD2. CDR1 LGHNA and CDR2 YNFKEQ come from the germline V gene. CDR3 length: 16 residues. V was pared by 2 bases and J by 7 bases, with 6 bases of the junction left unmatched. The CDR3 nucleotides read TGTGCCAGCAGCCAACGGACTAGCGGGGGGCTGGGGACCCAGTACTTC. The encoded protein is CASSQRTSGGLGTQYF.

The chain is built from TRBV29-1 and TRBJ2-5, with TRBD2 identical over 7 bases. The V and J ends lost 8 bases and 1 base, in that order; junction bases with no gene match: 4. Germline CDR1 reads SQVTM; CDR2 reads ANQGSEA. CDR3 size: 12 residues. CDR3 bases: TGCAGCCCCCAGCGGGGCCAAGAGACCCAGTACTTC. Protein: CSPQRGQETQYF.

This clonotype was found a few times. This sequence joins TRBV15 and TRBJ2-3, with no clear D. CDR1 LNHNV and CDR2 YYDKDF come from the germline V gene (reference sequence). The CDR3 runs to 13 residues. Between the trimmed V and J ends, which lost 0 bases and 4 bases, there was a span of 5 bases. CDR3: CATSRDLADTQYF. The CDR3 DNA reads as TGTGCCACCAGCAGAGATCTCGCAGATACGCAGTATTTT.

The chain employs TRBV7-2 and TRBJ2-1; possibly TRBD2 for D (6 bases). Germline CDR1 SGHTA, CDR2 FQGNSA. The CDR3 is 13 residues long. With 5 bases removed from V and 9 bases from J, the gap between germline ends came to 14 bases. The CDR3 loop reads CASSGTSRAEQFF. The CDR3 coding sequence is TGTGCCAGCAGCGGAACTAGCCGGGCTGAGCAGTTCTTC.

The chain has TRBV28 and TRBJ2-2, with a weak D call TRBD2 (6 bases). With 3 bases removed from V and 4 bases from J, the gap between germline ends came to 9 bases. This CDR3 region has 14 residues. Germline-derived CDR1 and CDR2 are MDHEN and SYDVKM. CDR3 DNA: TGTGCCAGCAGTTTGGGGGGTCCCACCGGGGAGCTGTTTTTT. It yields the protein CASSLGGPTGELFF. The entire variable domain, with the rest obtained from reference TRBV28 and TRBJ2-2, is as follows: DVKVTQSSRYLVKRTGEKVFLECVQDMDHENMFWYRQDPGLGLRLIYFSYDVKMKEKGDIPEGYSVSREKKERFSLILESASTNQTSMYLCASSLGGPTGELFFGEGSRLTVL.

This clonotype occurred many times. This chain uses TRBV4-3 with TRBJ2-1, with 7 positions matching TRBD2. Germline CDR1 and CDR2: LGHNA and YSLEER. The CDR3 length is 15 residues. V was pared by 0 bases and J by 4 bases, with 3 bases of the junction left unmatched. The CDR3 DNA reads TGCGCCAGCAGCCAAGAGTCTAGCGGTTACAATGAGCAGTTCTTC. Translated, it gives CASSQESSGYNEQFF.

This CDR3 is CASSQKQAPSTDTQYF. The CDR3, as DNA: TGTGCCAGCAGCCAAAAACAGGCCCCTAGCACAGATACGCAGTATTTT. V gene TRBV4-2 combines with J gene TRBJ2-3; D possibly corresponds to TRBD1 (5 bases). Trimming took 2 bases from V and 0 from J, leaving 12 bases between them. CDR3 length equals 16 residues. CDR1 is LGHNA and CDR2 is YNFKEQ in the germline V gene.

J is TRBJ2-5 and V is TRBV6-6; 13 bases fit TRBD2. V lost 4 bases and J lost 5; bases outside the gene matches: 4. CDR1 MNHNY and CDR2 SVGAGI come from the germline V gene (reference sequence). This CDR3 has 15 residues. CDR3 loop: CASSSGTSGEETQYF. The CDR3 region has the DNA TGTGCCAGCAGTTCCGGGACTAGCGGGGAGGAGACCCAGTACTTC.

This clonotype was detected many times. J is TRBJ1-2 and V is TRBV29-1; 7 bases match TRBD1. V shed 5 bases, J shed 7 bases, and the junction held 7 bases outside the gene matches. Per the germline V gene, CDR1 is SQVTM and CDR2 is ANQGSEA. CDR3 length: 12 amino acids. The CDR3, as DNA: TGCAGCGTTTTAACAGGGGAAAGTGGCTACACCTTC. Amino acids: CSVLTGESGYTF.

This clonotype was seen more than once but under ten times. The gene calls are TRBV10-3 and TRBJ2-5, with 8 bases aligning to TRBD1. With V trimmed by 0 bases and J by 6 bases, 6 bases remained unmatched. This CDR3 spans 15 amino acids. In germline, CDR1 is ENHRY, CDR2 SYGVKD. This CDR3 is CAISESTGEKKTQYF. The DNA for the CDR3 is TGTGCCATCAGTGAGTCGACAGGGGAGAAAAAGACCCAGTACTTC.

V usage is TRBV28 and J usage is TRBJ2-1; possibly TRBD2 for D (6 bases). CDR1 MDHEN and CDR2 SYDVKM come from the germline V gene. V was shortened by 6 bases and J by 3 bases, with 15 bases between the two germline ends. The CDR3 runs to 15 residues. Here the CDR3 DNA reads TGTGCCAGCAGGACCCCCCGGACTAACTACAATGAGCAGTTCTTC. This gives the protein CASRTPRTNYNEQFF. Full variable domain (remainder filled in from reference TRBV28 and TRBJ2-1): DVKVTQSSRYLVKRTGEKVFLECVQDMDHENMFWYRQDPGLGLRLIYFSYDVKMKEKGDIPEGYSVSREKKERFSLILESASTNQTSMYLCASRTPRTNYNEQFFGPGTRLTVL.

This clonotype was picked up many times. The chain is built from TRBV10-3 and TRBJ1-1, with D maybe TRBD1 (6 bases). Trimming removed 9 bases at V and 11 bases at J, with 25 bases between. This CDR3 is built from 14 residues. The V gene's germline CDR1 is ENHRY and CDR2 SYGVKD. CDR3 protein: CAIKHRAADNDAFF. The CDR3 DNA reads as TGTGCCATAAAACACAGGGCGGCCGACAATGATGCTTTCTTT.

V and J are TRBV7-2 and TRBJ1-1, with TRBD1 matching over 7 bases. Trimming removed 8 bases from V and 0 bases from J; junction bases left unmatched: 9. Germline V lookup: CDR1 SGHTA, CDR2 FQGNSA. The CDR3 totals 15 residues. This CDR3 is CASSSSGTVNTEAFF. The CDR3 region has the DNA TGTGCCAGCTCATCTAGTGGGACAGTGAACACTGAAGCTTTCTTT. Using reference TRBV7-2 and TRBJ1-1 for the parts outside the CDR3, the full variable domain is GAGVSQSPSNKVTEKGKDVELRCDPISGHTALYWYRQSLGQGLEFLIYFQGNSAPDKSGLPSDRFSAERTGGSVSTLTIQRTQQEDSAVYLCASSSSGTVNTEAFFGQGTRLTVV.

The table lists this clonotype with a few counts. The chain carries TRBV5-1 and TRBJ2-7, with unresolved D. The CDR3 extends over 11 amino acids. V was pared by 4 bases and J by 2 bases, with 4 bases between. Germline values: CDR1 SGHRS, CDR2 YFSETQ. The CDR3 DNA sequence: TGCGCCAGCAGCCCTACCTACGAGCAGTACTTC. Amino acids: CASSPTYEQYF.

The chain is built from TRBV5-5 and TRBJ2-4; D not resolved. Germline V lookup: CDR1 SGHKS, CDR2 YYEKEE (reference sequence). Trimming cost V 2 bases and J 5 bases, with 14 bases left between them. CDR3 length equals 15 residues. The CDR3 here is CASSFERYRENIQYF. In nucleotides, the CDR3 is TGTGCCAGCAGCTTTGAAAGGTACAGAGAAAACATTCAGTACTTC. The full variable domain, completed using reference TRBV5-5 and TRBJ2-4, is DAGVTQSPTHLIKTRGQQVTLRCSPISGHKSVSWYQQVLGQGPQFIFQYYEKEERGRGNFPDRFSARQFPNYSSELNVNALLLGDSALYLCASSFERYRENIQYFGAGTRLSVL.

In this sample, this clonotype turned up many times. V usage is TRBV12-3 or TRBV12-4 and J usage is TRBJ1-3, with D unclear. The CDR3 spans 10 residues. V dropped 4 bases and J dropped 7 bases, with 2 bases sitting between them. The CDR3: CASSWNTIYF. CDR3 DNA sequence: TGTGCCAGCAGTTGGAACACCATATATTTT.

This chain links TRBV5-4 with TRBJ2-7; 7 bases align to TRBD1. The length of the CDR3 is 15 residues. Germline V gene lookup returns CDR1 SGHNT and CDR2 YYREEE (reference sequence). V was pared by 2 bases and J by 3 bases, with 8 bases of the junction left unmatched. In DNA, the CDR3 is TGTGCCAGCAGCTTTCCGCCGGGACAGAGCTACGAGCAGTACTTC. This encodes CASSFPPGQSYEQYF.

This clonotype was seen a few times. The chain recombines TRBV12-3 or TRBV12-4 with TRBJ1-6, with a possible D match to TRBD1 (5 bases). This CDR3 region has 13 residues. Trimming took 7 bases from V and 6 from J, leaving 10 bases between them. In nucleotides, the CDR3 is TGTGCCAGCAACAGGCCGGGTAATTCACCCCTCCACTTT. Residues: CASNRPGNSPLHF.

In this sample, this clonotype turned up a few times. The CDR3, as DNA: TGTGCCACCAGTGATACGAGCGGGGCCACAGATACGCAGTATTTT. Translation: CATSDTSGATDTQYF. The gene calls are TRBV24-1 and TRBJ2-3; 7 nucleotides line up with TRBD2. The CDR3 covers 15 residues. J was trimmed by 2 bases and V by 3 bases; bases with no gene match: 4. Germline CDR1 is KGHDR and CDR2 is SFDVKD.

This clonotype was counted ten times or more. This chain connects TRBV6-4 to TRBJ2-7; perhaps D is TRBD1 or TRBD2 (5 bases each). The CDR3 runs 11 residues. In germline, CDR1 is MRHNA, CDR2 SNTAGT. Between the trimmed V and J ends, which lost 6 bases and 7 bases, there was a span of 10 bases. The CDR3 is CASRGVREQYF. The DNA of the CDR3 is TGTGCCAGCAGGGGGGTTCGAGAGCAGTACTTC.

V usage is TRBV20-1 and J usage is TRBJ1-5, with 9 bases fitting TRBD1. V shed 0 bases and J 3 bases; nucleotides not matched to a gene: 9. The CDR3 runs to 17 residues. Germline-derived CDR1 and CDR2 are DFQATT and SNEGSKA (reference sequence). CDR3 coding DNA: TGCAGTGCTAGAGAAGGAGGCGGACAGGGGCTCAATCAGCCCCAGCATTTT. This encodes CSAREGGGQGLNQPQHF.

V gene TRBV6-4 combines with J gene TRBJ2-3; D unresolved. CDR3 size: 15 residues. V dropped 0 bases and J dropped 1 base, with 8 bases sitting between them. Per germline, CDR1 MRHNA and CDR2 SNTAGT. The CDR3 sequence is CASSDSFTGTDTQYF. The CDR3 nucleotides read TGTGCCAGCAGTGACTCCTTTACGGGCACAGATACGCAGTATTTT.

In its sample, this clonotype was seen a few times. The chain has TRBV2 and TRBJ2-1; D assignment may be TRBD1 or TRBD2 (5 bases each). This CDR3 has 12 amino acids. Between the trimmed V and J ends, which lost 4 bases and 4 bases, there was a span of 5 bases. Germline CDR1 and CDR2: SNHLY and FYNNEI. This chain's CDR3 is CASSGGYNEQFF. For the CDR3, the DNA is TGTGCCAGCAGTGGGGGGTACAATGAGCAGTTCTTC.

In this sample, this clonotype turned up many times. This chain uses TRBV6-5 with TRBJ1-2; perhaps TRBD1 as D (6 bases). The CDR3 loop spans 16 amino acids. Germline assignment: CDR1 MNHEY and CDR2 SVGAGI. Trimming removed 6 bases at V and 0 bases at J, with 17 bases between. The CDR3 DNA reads TGTGCCAGCAGGGACGAGGGCAGGGGAGCTAACTATGGCTACACCTTC. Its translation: CASRDEGRGANYGYTF.